Shown below are 14 T cell receptor beta chains from a single sample sequenced in a study of blood T cell repertoires in COVID-19. Sequencing used immunoSEQ multiplex PCR; TCRdb keeps in-frame clones, though not all of them. The table includes 250,000 or so clones, around nine tenths detected once. Sequencing was carried out using peripheral blood. These receptors all stem from a woman between 55 and 75 years old with COVID-19, enrolled during active disease.

The rearrangement uses TRBV5-4 and TRBJ2-7; TRBD1 aligns across 9 bases. CDR1 and CDR2 (germline): SGHNT, YYREEE (reference sequence). V lost 2 bases to trimming and J lost 4 bases; unmatched junction nucleotides: 4. The CDR3 runs to 14 residues. Written as DNA, the CDR3 is TGTGCCAGCAGCTTTGGACAGGGGATTTACGAGCAGTACTTC. Residues: CASSFGQGIYEQYF.

The chain recombines TRBV5-1 with TRBJ2-2, with a tentative D call TRBD2 (5 bases). Trimming pared 0 bases from V and 7 bases from J, leaving 16 bases between. The CDR3 is 16 amino acids. CDR1 and CDR2 (germline): SGHRS, YFSETQ. As DNA, the CDR3 is TGCGCCAGCAGCTTGGGACCTAGCAAGGGTGGCGGGGAGCTGTTTTTT. It translates to CASSLGPSKGGGELFF.

J is TRBJ2-1 and V is TRBV5-1; D is perhaps TRBD2 (6 bases). V lost 3 bases, J lost 5 bases, and 12 bases lay in between. The CDR3 runs 14 residues. Germline CDR1 reads SGHRS; CDR2 reads YFSETQ. The CDR3 coding sequence is TGCGCCAGCAGCTCCCTGACTAGAAACAATGAGCAGTTCTTC. Translating gives CASSSLTRNNEQFF. Based on the CDR3 plus reference TRBV5-1 and TRBJ2-1, the full variable domain is KAGVTQTPRYLIKTRGQQVTLSCSPISGHRSVSWYQQTPGQGLQFLFEYFSETQRNKGNFPGRFSGRQFSNSRSEMNVSTLELGDSALYLCASSSLTRNNEQFFGPGTRLTVL.

V is TRBV24-1 and J is TRBJ2-5; 10 positions match TRBD2. The V gene end was trimmed by 3 bases and the J gene end by 1 base; junction bases not matched to a gene: 1. The CDR3 consists of 15 residues. CDR1 and CDR2 (germline): KGHDR, SFDVKD. The CDR3 DNA is TGTGCCACCAGTGATCGACTAGCGGGCCAAGAGACCCAGTACTTC. Its translation: CATSDRLAGQETQYF.

The chain has TRBV5-1 and TRBJ2-5; tentatively, D is TRBD1 (5 bases). This CDR3 is 13 amino acids long. V dropped 2 bases and J dropped 0 bases, with 5 bases sitting between them. Germline V gene sequence: CDR1 SGHRS, CDR2 YFSETQ. Here the CDR3 DNA reads TGCGCCAGCAGCTTCAGGGACCAAGAGACCCAGTACTTC. Translated: CASSFRDQETQYF.

The chain employs TRBV6-5 and TRBJ1-1; D unresolved. Germline loops: CDR1 MNHEY, CDR2 SVGAGI. V was trimmed by 5 bases and J by 3 bases, leaving 10 bases between them. The CDR3 sequence is 13 residues long. CDR3 in amino acids: CASSLESYTEAFF. The CDR3 nucleotides are TGTGCCAGCAGTCTTGAGTCTTACACTGAAGCTTTCTTT.

V is TRBV20-1 and J is TRBJ1-2; D not certain. V gave up 4 bases and J gave up 8 bases, with 14 bases separating them. The CDR3 consists of 12 residues. The V gene's germline CDR1 is DFQATT and CDR2 SNEGSKA (reference sequence). CDR3 nucleotide sequence: TGCAGTGCTACTGACCAGGTTTGGGGCTACACCTTC. Translating it yields CSATDQVWGYTF.

This rearrangement joins TRBV27 to TRBJ1-2; perhaps TRBD1 as D (6 bases). V lost 5 bases to trimming and J lost 6 bases, with 19 bases between them. CDR3 length equals 15 residues. CDR1 MNHEY and CDR2 SMNVEV come from the germline V gene (reference sequence). The CDR3 here is CASSPRDTAHHGYTF. CDR3 bases: TGTGCCAGCAGTCCCCGGGACACAGCTCACCATGGCTACACCTTC.

The genes are TRBV6-2 or TRBV6-3 and TRBJ2-4; possibly TRBD1 for D (6 bases). The CDR3 length is 15 residues. V was shortened by 6 bases and J by 3 bases, with 15 bases between the two germline ends. Germline V gene lookup returns CDR1 MNHEY and CDR2 SVGEGT. The CDR3 DNA reads as TGTGCCAGCAGCCGAGGGGTAGGGGGCAAAAACATTCAGTACTTC. Amino acids: CASSRGVGGKNIQYF.

The chain combines TRBV30 with TRBJ2-1; D gene ambiguous. The CDR3 length is 12 residues. V lost 2 bases and J lost 8, with 10 bases in between. Germline CDR1 GTSNPN, CDR2 SVGIG (reference sequence). CDR3 loop: CAWSRRLDEQFF. The CDR3 DNA is TGTGCCTGGAGTCGCCGCTTAGATGAGCAGTTCTTC. The variable domain in full, completed from reference TRBV30 and TRBJ2-1, reads SQTIHQWPATLVQPVGSPLSLECTVEGTSNPNLYWYRQAAGRGLQLLFYSVGIGQISSEVPQNLSASRPQDRQFILSSKKLLLSDSGFYLCAWSRRLDEQFFGPGTRLTVL.

The genes are TRBV28 and TRBJ2-5; tentative D call: TRBD1 (6 bases). The length of the CDR3 is 15 residues. Trimming took off 7 bases at V and 5 bases at J, with 20 bases between the two ends. The V gene's germline CDR1 is MDHEN and CDR2 SYDVKM. CDR3 DNA: TGTGCCAGCAACACGTTAGGGGGTGGGTGGGAGACCCAGTACTTC. Translation gives CASNTLGGGWETQYF.

J is TRBJ2-2 and V is TRBV7-9, with 7 bases identical to TRBD2. CDR1 SEHNR and CDR2 FQNEAQ come from the germline V gene (reference sequence). The CDR3 runs 16 residues. V shed 1 base, J shed 2 bases, and the junction held 4 bases outside the gene matches. The CDR3 loop is CASSLGATSNTGELFF. The CDR3 nucleotides read TGTGCCAGCAGCTTAGGGGCGACTAGCAACACCGGGGAGCTGTTTTTT. The full variable domain, in which reference TRBV7-9 and TRBJ2-2 provide the parts outside the CDR3, is DTGVSQNPRHKITKRGQNVTFRCDPISEHNRLYWYRQTLGQGPEFLTYFQNEAQLEKSRLLSDRFSAERPKGSFSTLEIQRTEQGDSAMYLCASSLGATSNTGELFFGEGSRLTVL.

This rearrangement joins TRBV5-1 to TRBJ1-1; 8 bases fit TRBD1. Germline CDR1 reads SGHRS; CDR2 reads YFSETQ. The CDR3 totals 15 residues. V was clipped by 4 bases and J by 4 bases; unmatched bases: 9. Written as DNA, the CDR3 is TGCGCCAGCAGCCCCGGACAGGGCGGTAGCACTGAAGCTTTCTTT. It encodes CASSPGQGGSTEAFF.

This clone was detected once. V and J are TRBV7-6 and TRBJ1-3; 9 positions match TRBD1. The trim removed 5 bases at V and 2 bases at J, leaving 7 bases unmatched. CDR3 length: 16 amino acids. The V gene's germline CDR1 is SGHVS and CDR2 FNYEAQ. The CDR3 DNA follows: TGTGCCAGCAGCACGGTGGGACAGGGTGCTGGAAACACCATATATTTT. Translating it yields CASSTVGQGAGNTIYF.